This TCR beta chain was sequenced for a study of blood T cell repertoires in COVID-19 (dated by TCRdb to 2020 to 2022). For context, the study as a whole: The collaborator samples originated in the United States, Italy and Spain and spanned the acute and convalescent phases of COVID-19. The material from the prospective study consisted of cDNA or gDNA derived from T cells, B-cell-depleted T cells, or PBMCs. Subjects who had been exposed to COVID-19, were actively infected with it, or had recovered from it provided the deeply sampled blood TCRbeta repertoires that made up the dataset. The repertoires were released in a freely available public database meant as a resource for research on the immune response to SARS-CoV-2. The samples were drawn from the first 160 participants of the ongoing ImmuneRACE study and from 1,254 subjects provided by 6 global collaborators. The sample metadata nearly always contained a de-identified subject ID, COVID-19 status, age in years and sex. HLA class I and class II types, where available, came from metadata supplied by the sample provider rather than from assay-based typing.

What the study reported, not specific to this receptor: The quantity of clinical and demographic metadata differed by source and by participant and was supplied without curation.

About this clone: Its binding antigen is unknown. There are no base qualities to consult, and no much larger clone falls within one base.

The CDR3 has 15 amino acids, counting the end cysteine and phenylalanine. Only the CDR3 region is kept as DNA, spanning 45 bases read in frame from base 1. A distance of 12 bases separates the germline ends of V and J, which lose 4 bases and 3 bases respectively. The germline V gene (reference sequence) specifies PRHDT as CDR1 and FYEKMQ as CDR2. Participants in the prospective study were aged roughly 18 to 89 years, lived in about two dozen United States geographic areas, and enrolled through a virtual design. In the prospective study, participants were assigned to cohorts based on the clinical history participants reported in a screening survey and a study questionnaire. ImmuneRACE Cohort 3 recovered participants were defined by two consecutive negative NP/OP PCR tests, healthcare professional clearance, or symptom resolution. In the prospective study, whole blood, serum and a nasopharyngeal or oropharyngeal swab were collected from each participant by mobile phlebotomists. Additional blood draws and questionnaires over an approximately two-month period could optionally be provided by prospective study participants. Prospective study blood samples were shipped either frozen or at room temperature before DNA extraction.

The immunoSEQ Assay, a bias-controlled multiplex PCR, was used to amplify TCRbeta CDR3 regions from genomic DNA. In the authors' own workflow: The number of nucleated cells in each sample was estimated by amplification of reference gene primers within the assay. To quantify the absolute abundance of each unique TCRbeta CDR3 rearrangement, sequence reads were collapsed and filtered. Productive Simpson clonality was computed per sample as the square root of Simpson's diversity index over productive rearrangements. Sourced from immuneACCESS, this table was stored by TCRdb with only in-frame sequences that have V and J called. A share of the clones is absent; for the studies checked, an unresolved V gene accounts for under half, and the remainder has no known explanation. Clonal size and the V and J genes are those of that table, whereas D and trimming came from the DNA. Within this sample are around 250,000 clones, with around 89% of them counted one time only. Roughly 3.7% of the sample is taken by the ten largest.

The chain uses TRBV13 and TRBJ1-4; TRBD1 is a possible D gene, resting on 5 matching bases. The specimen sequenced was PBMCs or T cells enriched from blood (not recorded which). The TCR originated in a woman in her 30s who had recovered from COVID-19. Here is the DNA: TGTGCCAGCAGCTCCCGGGGGAGGGCTAATGAAAAACTGTTTTTT. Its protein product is CASSSRGRANEKLFF.